Sequencing of this T cell receptor (beta chain) was carried out in a study of T cell responses to AZD1222 COVID-19 vaccine. The study's findings and limits: Scientists sampled the repertoires only once the peak T cell response had passed. Compared with day 0, the breadth and depth of the Spike-specific TCR repertoire rose significantly after two doses of AZD1222. Just five to seven people given AZD1222 tested seropositive at baseline.

This table comes from immunoSEQ multiplex PCR, and its TCRdb copy is limited to in-frame clones, with some not included. The sample includes 100,000 or so clones, 87% of them seen just once. As for this clone: Antigen unknown.

V was pared by 2 bases and J by 3 bases, with 12 bases between. The CDR3 spans 15 residues. Germline assignment: CDR1 SGHNT and CDR2 YYREEE (reference sequence). The sequence was obtained from an adult who received the AZD1222 COVID-19 vaccine. Sequencing was performed on peripheral blood, taken 28 days after the second AZD1222 dose. The V gene is TRBV5-4, the J gene TRBJ2-1; D unresolved. Written as DNA, the CDR3 is TGTGCCAGCAGCTTTGGTGGTCTGCGCTACAATGAGCAGTTCTTC. Protein: CASSFGGLRYNEQFF.